This entry concerns a single T cell receptor (beta chain). The assay was immunoSEQ multiplex PCR, and TCRdb's table has in-frame clones only and misses some. In the table there are approximately 170,000 clones, about 86% of which are singletons. These data come from a study of blood T cell repertoires in COVID-19. CDR1 and CDR2 (germline): LNHDA, SQIVND (reference sequence). The CDR3 spans 11 residues. Trimming took 4 bases from V and 6 from J, leaving 6 bases between them. The gene calls are TRBV19 and TRBJ1-1, with D tentatively TRBD1 (5 bases). The clonotype originates from a human donor with acute or convalescent COVID-19. The donor label of this sample is uncertain. The sample comprised peripheral blood. CDR3 coding DNA: TGTGCCAGTAGTAGACAGTCTGAAGCTTTCTTT. This translates into CASSRQSEAFF.